Detailed here is one T cell receptor (beta chain). What it recognizes is unknown. Sequencing used immunoSEQ multiplex PCR; TCRdb keeps in-frame clones, though not all of them. The sample gives 110,000 or so clones, approximately 85% of which show up once; 4.9% is in the top ten. The CDR3 is 15 amino acids. CDR1 is MNHNS, CDR2 SASEGT, per germline. The V segment lost 5 bases and the J segment 1 base; nucleotides outside the gene matches: 5. This entry belongs to a study of cytomegalovirus exposure and HLA in healthy donors. The wider study: A later analysis reported the 100 to 150 validation repertoires used the same platform as the roughly 700 first-cohort repertoires. Regarding the study as a whole: A list of approximately 160 TCR beta chains associated with cytomegalovirus was given. A later analysis found first-cohort TCR clusters tended to co-occur in the 95 to 150 validation repertoires.

The donors were part of the validation cohort of roughly 130 subjects. That cohort was separate from the first cohort, which comprised several hundred subjects. Sequenced sample: PBMCs. This receptor was obtained from a young man in good health and CMV-seronegative. The V gene is TRBV6-1, the J gene TRBJ2-3, with 8 bases matching TRBD2. The CDR3 loop is CASSRGGAGTDTQYF. The CDR3 coding sequence is TGTGCCAGCAGTCGGGGGGGGGCCGGCACAGATACGCAGTATTTT.